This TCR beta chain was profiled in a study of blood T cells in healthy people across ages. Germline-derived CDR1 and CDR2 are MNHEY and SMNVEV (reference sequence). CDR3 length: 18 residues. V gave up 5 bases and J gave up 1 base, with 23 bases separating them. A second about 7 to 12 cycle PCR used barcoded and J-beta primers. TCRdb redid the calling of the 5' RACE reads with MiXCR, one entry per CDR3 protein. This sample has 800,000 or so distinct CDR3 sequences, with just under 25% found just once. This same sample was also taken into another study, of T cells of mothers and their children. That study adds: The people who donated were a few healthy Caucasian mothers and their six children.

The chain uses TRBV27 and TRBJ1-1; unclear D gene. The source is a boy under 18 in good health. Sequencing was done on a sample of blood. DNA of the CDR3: TGTGCCAGCAGTCCCAGTTGGGCAGAGGAGGGAGAGAACACTGAAGCTTTCTTT. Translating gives CASSPSWAEEGENTEAFF.